Below, one T cell receptor (beta chain) is given with its context. Its antigen is not identified. The data were taken from a study of CD8 T cells in ankylosing spondylitis. General study findings and limits: In reactive arthritis synovial fluid and blood, some motif variants had been reported before. Matched ankylosing spondylitis synovial fluid reportedly showed significant enrichment of disease-linked clones. The study identified a TCR beta motif of about eight highly homologous variants that appeared characteristic of ankylosing spondylitis blood.

Each CDR3 protein gets one entry after TCRdb re-called the 5' RACE reads with MiXCR. This sample has tens of thousands of distinct CDR3 sequences, with more than 3% found just once. Germline CDR1 SGDLS, CDR2 YYNGEE. The CDR3 covers 17 residues. After removal of 0 bases from V and 5 bases from J, the junction contained 12 bases not matched to a gene. The sequenced sample was blood, either unsorted or a sorted T cell fraction (not recorded which). The gene calls are TRBV9 and TRBJ2-7; 9 bases are shared with TRBD1. This receptor was identified in a female donor with ankylosing spondylitis or in good health (not recorded which). CDR3 sequence (DNA): TGTGCCAGCAGCGTAGAGGGGACAGGGACAACTTACGACGAGCAGTACTTC. This sequence encodes CASSVEGTGTTYDEQYF.